These T cell receptor beta chains were read from a single sample in a study of CD8 T cells in ankylosing spondylitis. One entry per CDR3 protein results from TCRdb running MiXCR on the 5' RACE reads. The sample includes 100,000 to 150,000 distinct CDR3 sequences, 6.5% to 9% of them seen just once. The sample was blood, either unsorted or a sorted T cell fraction (not recorded which). The origin of the receptors is a male donor with ankylosing spondylitis or in good health (not recorded which). CDR3s include the opening cysteine and the closing phenylalanine or tryptophan. The order of the fields is CDR3 protein, CDR3 DNA, D gene, CDR3 length, clone size, J gene, V gene. A D gene is named only where the DNA matches it firmly. For some rows the clone size is stated as once, few or many, or as a class when expanded; others skip it.

CASSLAKLAGGGSYNEQFF,TGCGCCAGCAGCTTGGCCAAACTAGCGGGGGGTGGGTCCTACAATGAGCAGTTCTTC,TRBD2,19,many,TRBJ2-1,TRBV5-1
CSARDLTGRETQYF,TGCAGTGCTAGAGATTTAACAGGGAGGGAGACCCAGTACTTC,NA,14,many,TRBJ2-5,TRBV20-1
CASSDDGGGTDTQYF,TGTGCCAGCAGTGACGACGGGGGGGGCACAGATACGCAGTATTTT,TRBD2,15,many,TRBJ2-3,TRBV6-4
CASSRSGTSKAGNTIYF,TGTGCCAGCAGCAGAAGCGGGACATCGAAGGCGGGAAACACCATATATTTT,NA,17,many,TRBJ1-3,TRBV7-2
CAGTSGSKTDTQYF,TGTGCCGGGACTAGCGGGAGTAAAACAGATACGCAGTATTTT,TRBD2,14,few,TRBJ2-3,TRBV30
CSARGGVYEQYF,TGCAGTGCTAGAGGGGGGGTCTACGAGCAGTACTTC,NA,12,many,TRBJ2-7,TRBV20-1
CSASGTGNTEAFF,TGCAGTGCTTCCGGGACAGGGAACACTGAAGCTTTCTTT,TRBD1,13,many,TRBJ1-1,TRBV20-1
CASSLEPARRYEQYF,TGCGCCAGCAGCTTGGAACCCGCGAGGCGTTACGAGCAGTACTTC,NA,15,many,TRBJ2-7,TRBV5-1
CASSLGSGEETQYF,TGTGCCAGCAGCTTGGGTTCAGGGGAAGAGACCCAGTACTTC,NA,14,NA,TRBJ2-5,TRBV5-4
CAWTEAGTMSTDTQYF,TGTGCCTGGACAGAGGCCGGGACCATGAGCACAGATACGCAGTATTTT,NA,16,many,TRBJ2-3,TRBV30
CASNPLAGTVYEQYF,TGCGCCAGCAACCCACTAGCCGGGACAGTCTACGAGCAGTACTTC,NA,15,many,TRBJ2-7,TRBV5-1
CAISESYRSDSYEQYF,TGTGCCATCAGTGAGTCATACAGATCGGACTCCTACGAGCAGTACTTC,NA,16,many,TRBJ2-7,TRBV10-3
CASSSGTGVYNEQFF,TGTGCCAGCAGTTCCGGGACAGGCGTCTACAATGAGCAGTTCTTC,TRBD1,15,NA,TRBJ2-1,TRBV28
CASSVQRADTQYF,TGTGCCAGCAGTGTTCAGCGGGCAGATACGCAGTATTTT,NA,13,NA,TRBJ2-3,TRBV6-4
CASSSRDRVGYEQYF,TGTGCCAGCAGCTCGCGGGACAGGGTCGGCTACGAGCAGTACTTC,TRBD1,15,many,TRBJ2-7,TRBV7-2
CASSQEVWGRLNTEAFF,TGTGCCAGCAGCCAAGAAGTCTGGGGACGATTGAACACTGAAGCTTTCTTT,NA,17,NA,TRBJ1-1,TRBV3-1
CASSLVAVQQITNYGYTF,TGTGCCAGCAGCTTAGTCGCAGTCCAGCAAATTACTAACTATGGCTACACCTTC,NA,18,many,TRBJ1-2,TRBV5-5
CASSFRRVAEQYF,TGTGCCAGCAGTTTCCGCCGGGTGGCCGAGCAGTACTTC,NA,13,many,TRBJ2-7,TRBV12-3/TRBV12-4
CASSLAGLADLSGANVLTF,TGTGCCAGCAGCTTAGCGGGACTAGCGGACCTCTCTGGGGCCAACGTCCTGACTTTC,TRBD2,19,many,TRBJ2-6,TRBV7-8
CAMAESFRREQFF,TGTGCCATGGCGGAATCGTTCCGGAGAGAGCAGTTCTTC,NA,13,many,TRBJ2-1,TRBV10-3
CAIREQSSGNTIYF,TGTGCCATCAGGGAACAAAGCTCTGGAAACACCATATATTTT,NA,14,many,TRBJ1-3,TRBV10-3
CSVAGTSTGEQYF,TGCAGCGTGGCTGGGACGTCCACGGGCGAGCAGTACTTC,NA,13,NA,TRBJ2-7,TRBV29-1
CASSLAGRHTGELFF,TGCGCCAGCAGCCTAGCCGGACGACACACCGGGGAGCTGTTTTTT,NA,15,many,TRBJ2-2,TRBV5-1
CASSQLGAYEQYF,TGTGCCAGCAGCCAATTGGGTGCCTACGAGCAGTACTTC,NA,13,many,TRBJ2-7,TRBV4-2
CASSLAGTTYEQYF,TGTGCCAGCAGCTTGGCAGGGACTACCTACGAGCAGTACTTC,TRBD2,14,many,TRBJ2-7,TRBV7-9
CASSSLISLGGETQYF,TGTGCCAGCAGTTCCCTGATTTCTCTTGGGGGGGAGACCCAGTACTTC,NA,16,NA,TRBJ2-5,TRBV6-5
CASSRTPRGNEQFF,TGTGCCAGCAGTCGGACACCCCGGGGCAATGAGCAGTTCTTC,NA,14,NA,TRBJ2-1,TRBV28
CASSGRQGASYEQYF,TGTGCCAGCAGCGGACGACAGGGTGCATCCTACGAGCAGTACTTC,TRBD1,15,many,TRBJ2-7,TRBV13
CSVMTGGGTEAFF,TGCAGCGTAATGACAGGGGGCGGCACTGAAGCTTTCTTT,TRBD1,13,many,TRBJ1-1,TRBV29-1
CASSLAVGNTGELFF,TGCGCCAGCAGCTTGGCGGTCGGCAACACCGGGGAGCTGTTTTTT,NA,15,many,TRBJ2-2,TRBV5-1
CASSLPGLDSHEQFF,TGTGCCAGCAGCCTTCCGGGACTAGATTCCCATGAGCAGTTCTTC,TRBD2,15,many,TRBJ2-1,TRBV7-6
CASSLGGGRNTGELFF,TGCGCCAGCAGCTTGGGTGGGGGCCGGAACACCGGGGAGCTGTTTTTT,NA,16,many,TRBJ2-2,TRBV5-1
CASSHGQGFRSYEQYF,TGTGCCAGCAGCCACGGACAGGGGTTTCGCTCCTACGAGCAGTACTTC,TRBD1,16,many,TRBJ2-7,TRBV5-5
CASSWTGSGNTIYF,TGTGCCAGCAGCTGGACAGGCTCTGGAAACACCATATATTTT,TRBD1,14,NA,TRBJ1-3,TRBV5-5